What follows are 21 T cell receptor beta chains derived from one specimen sequenced in a study of blood T cell repertoires in COVID-19. Generated by immunoSEQ multiplex PCR, the TCRdb table keeps only in-frame clones and is missing some. This sample has about 68,000 clones, with roughly 80% found just once. Input material: peripheral blood. The source is a human donor in a cohort sampled during active COVID-19.

J is TRBJ2-3 and V is TRBV7-2; 12 bases agree with TRBD2. With 8 bases clipped from V and 6 bases from J, the junction kept 12 bases outside the gene matches. This CDR3 has 16 amino acids. Per the germline V gene, CDR1 is SGHTA and CDR2 is FQGNSA. The CDR3 region is CASGPTSGGMRDTQYF. CDR3 nucleotide sequence: TGTGCCAGCGGACCGACTAGCGGGGGAATGCGCGATACGCAGTATTTT.

The chain links TRBV24-1 to TRBJ1-2; TRBD1 agrees at 9 bases. The CDR3 runs 16 residues. Trimming removed 3 bases from V and 6 bases from J; junction bases left unmatched: 10. Per germline, CDR1 KGHDR and CDR2 SFDVKD. Here the CDR3 DNA reads TGTGCCACCAGTGATAACCACAGGGGGCGGATTAATGGCTACACCTTC. Translation gives CATSDNHRGRINGYTF.

This chain connects TRBV7-2 to TRBJ2-1; 10 bases agree with TRBD1. J was trimmed by 9 bases and V by 1 base; bases with no gene match: 3. Germline CDR1 is SGHTA and CDR2 is FQGNSA. The CDR3 is made up of 14 amino acids. Written as DNA, the CDR3 is TGTGCCAGCAGCTTAGGACAGGGGGCGGGTGAGCAGTTCTTC. Residues: CASSLGQGAGEQFF.

V and J are TRBV24-1 and TRBJ2-1; 9 bases match TRBD2. Germline trimming cut 1 base from V and 3 bases from J; bases unmatched to any gene: 3. The CDR3 sequence is 16 residues long. Per the germline V gene, CDR1 is KGHDR and CDR2 is SFDVKD. The CDR3 spells CATSDFGSGGYNEQFF. The CDR3 coding sequence is TGTGCCACCAGTGATTTTGGTAGCGGGGGCTACAATGAGCAGTTCTTC.

The J gene is TRBJ1-5, the V gene TRBV11-2; TRBD1 agrees at 8 bases. Trimming removed 5 bases from V and 7 bases from J; junction bases left unmatched: 10. The CDR3 spans 15 residues. Germline loops: CDR1 SGHAT, CDR2 FQNNGV. CDR3 protein: CASSLTTGAGQPQHF. In nucleotides, the CDR3 is TGTGCCAGCAGCCTCACGACAGGGGCCGGCCAGCCCCAGCATTTT.

The chain employs TRBV5-1 and TRBJ2-3; D unresolved. Germline V lookup: CDR1 SGHRS, CDR2 YFSETQ. The CDR3 sequence is 14 residues long. The V gene lost 2 bases and the J gene lost 2 bases, with 9 bases spanning the gap. The CDR3 spells CASSFPENTDTQYF. DNA for the CDR3: TGCGCCAGCAGCTTTCCAGAAAACACAGATACGCAGTATTTT.

The J gene is TRBJ2-1, the V gene TRBV9; TRBD2 aligns across 10 bases. Germline-derived CDR1 and CDR2 are SGDLS and YYNGEE. The CDR3 has 16 amino acids. Trimming took 4 bases from V and 4 from J; bases not matched to a gene: 8. CDR3 sequence (DNA): TGTGCCAGCAGCATAACCGGGACTAGCGCATACAATGAGCAGTTCTTC. This encodes CASSITGTSAYNEQFF.

This clone has a handful of counts. The V call is TRBV5-4, the J call TRBJ2-7; 9 positions agree with TRBD1. This CDR3 comprises 15 residues. Germline V gives CDR1 SGHNT, CDR2 YYREEE (reference sequence). Unmatched junction bases numbered 12, after V lost 4 bases and J lost 7 bases. The CDR3 loop reads CASSVFRDRVSEQYF. In DNA form, the CDR3 reads TGTGCCAGCAGCGTCTTCCGGGACAGGGTTTCGGAGCAGTACTTC.

The rearrangement joins TRBV6-5 to TRBJ2-7; 9 nucleotides align to TRBD1. V lost 4 bases and J lost 1; bases outside the gene matches: 8. Germline CDR1 and CDR2: MNHEY and SVGAGI. This CDR3 is built from 16 residues. The CDR3 sequence is CASSLTGTGPSYEQYF. As DNA, the CDR3 is TGTGCCAGCAGTTTAACCGGGACAGGGCCATCCTACGAGCAGTACTTC.

This clone was counted a single time. The rearrangement links TRBV5-1 to TRBJ2-2; 7 bases map to TRBD1. The V gene end was trimmed by 0 bases and the J gene end by 5 bases; junction bases not matched to a gene: 1. This CDR3 region has 14 residues. Germline lookup yields CDR1 SGHRS and CDR2 YFSETQ. The CDR3 here is CASSLEQGTGELFF. As DNA, the CDR3 is TGCGCCAGCAGCTTGGAACAGGGGACCGGGGAGCTGTTTTTT. Based on the CDR3 plus reference TRBV5-1 and TRBJ2-2, the full variable domain is KAGVTQTPRYLIKTRGQQVTLSCSPISGHRSVSWYQQTPGQGLQFLFEYFSETQRNKGNFPGRFSGRQFSNSRSEMNVSTLELGDSALYLCASSLEQGTGELFFGEGSRLTVL.

This sequence joins TRBV5-1 and TRBJ2-3, with 7 positions matching TRBD1. CDR1 SGHRS and CDR2 YFSETQ come from the germline V gene. The junction had 4 bases not matched to a gene; V was cut back by 4 bases and J by 2 bases. The CDR3 spans 14 residues. The CDR3 sequence: CASSPGQYTDTQYF. CDR3 nucleotides: TGCGCCAGCAGCCCGGGACAGTACACAGATACGCAGTATTTT.

This chain links TRBV7-8 with TRBJ2-7; 11 bases map to TRBD2. Germline V gene lookup returns CDR1 SGHVS and CDR2 FQNEAQ. V lost 2 bases, J lost 3 bases, and 3 bases stayed unmatched. The CDR3 runs to 15 residues. The CDR3 sequence is CASSLSTSGIYEQYF. The CDR3 coding sequence is TGTGCCAGCAGCTTATCGACTAGCGGGATCTACGAGCAGTACTTC.

The count of this clone is one. J is TRBJ2-5 and V is TRBV25-1; 11 bases fit TRBD2. The V segment lost 5 bases and the J segment 1 base; nucleotides outside the gene matches: 3. Germline lookup yields CDR1 MGHDK and CDR2 SYGVNS. CDR3 size: 15 residues. This CDR3 reads CASSPTSGTQETQYF. CDR3 in DNA: TGTGCCAGCAGTCCGACTAGCGGGACCCAAGAGACCCAGTACTTC.

The chain combines TRBV5-6 with TRBJ1-5, with TRBD1 matching 7 bases. This CDR3 contains 14 residues. V shed 4 bases, J shed 6 bases, and the junction held 7 bases outside the gene matches. CDR1 SGHDT and CDR2 YYEEEE come from the germline V gene. Here the CDR3 reads CASSVTGFGQPQHF. The DNA for the CDR3 is TGTGCCAGCAGCGTGACAGGGTTTGGTCAGCCCCAGCATTTT.

The chain is built from TRBV19 and TRBJ2-7; 7 nucleotides align to TRBD1. CDR1 and CDR2 from the germline V gene are LNHDA and SQIVND (reference sequence). Unmatched junction bases numbered 5, after V lost 3 bases and J lost 3 bases. The CDR3 has 14 amino acids. CDR3 residues: CASSILGQIYEQYF. CDR3 coding DNA: TGTGCCAGTAGTATTCTGGGACAGATCTACGAGCAGTACTTC.

The chain combines TRBV24-1 with TRBJ2-3, with TRBD1 matching over 8 bases. Germline CDR1 KGHDR, CDR2 SFDVKD. The CDR3 has 17 residues. V lost 3 bases and J lost 5; bases outside the gene matches: 12. CDR3 protein: CATSDHGGQGPVDTQYF. The CDR3 DNA is TGTGCCACCAGTGATCACGGTGGACAGGGCCCCGTAGATACGCAGTATTTT.

The chain employs TRBV10-3 and TRBJ2-7; D is undetermined. The germline V gene encodes CDR1 ENHRY and CDR2 SYGVKD. Trimming cost V 6 bases and J 0 bases, with 12 bases left between them. This CDR3 is 14 amino acids long. The CDR3 nucleotides are TGTGCCATCAGAAACGCGCTTAGCTCCTACGAGCAGTACTTC. It is translated as CAIRNALSSYEQYF.

This chain joins TRBV28 and TRBJ2-1; D is possibly TRBD2 (6 bases). The CDR3 sequence is 11 residues long. Germline V CDR1 and CDR2: MDHEN, SYDVKM. Trimming stripped 8 bases from V and 12 bases from J, with 14 bases between. CDR3 residues: CASVAERVQFF. In DNA, the CDR3 is TGTGCCAGCGTCGCAGAGCGGGTGCAGTTCTTC.

The chain carries TRBV19 and TRBJ2-1, with TRBD2 matching over 10 bases. The J segment lost 0 bases and the V segment lost 8 bases, leaving 1 base of the junction unmatched. CDR3 size: 14 residues. Germline V gives CDR1 LNHDA, CDR2 SQIVND (reference sequence). As DNA, the CDR3 is TGTGCCAGTTCTAGCGGGAGCTCCTACAATGAGCAGTTCTTC. Protein: CASSSGSSYNEQFF.

The chain uses TRBV2 and TRBJ1-1; possible D gene TRBD1, 6 bases. Per germline, CDR1 SNHLY and CDR2 FYNNEI. V gave up 5 bases and J gave up 8 bases, with 15 bases separating them. The CDR3 has 13 amino acids. Here the CDR3 reads CASSPTGIGEAFF. CDR3 nucleotides: TGTGCCAGCAGTCCTACAGGGATTGGGGAAGCTTTCTTT.

In its sample, this clone was seen once. The chain joins TRBV11-2 to TRBJ2-7; 8 bases match TRBD1. CDR1 is SGHAT and CDR2 is FQNNGV in the germline V gene. With 1 base clipped from V and 6 bases from J, the junction kept 8 bases outside the gene matches. The CDR3 has 15 residues. The CDR3 here is CASSLVYRGNGEQYF. CDR3 coding DNA: TGTGCCAGCAGCTTAGTTTACAGGGGGAACGGCGAGCAGTACTTC.